These 12 T cell receptor beta chains originate from one sample sequenced in a study of blood T cell repertoires in COVID-19. TCRdb's table, derived via immunoSEQ multiplex PCR, lists solely in-frame clones and lacks some. The sample shows around 380,000 clones, more than 70% of them seen only once. The sequencing input was PBMCs or T cells enriched from blood (not recorded which). These receptors were taken from a man aged 25-40 years who had recovered from COVID-19.

The rearrangement links TRBV12-3 or TRBV12-4 to TRBJ2-5, with D unresolved. Between the trimmed V and J ends, which lost 6 bases and 5 bases, there was a span of 10 bases. The CDR3 length is 12 residues. The CDR3 bases are TGTGCCAGCAGCCCTATCTCCGAGACCCAGTACTTC. It is translated as CASSPISETQYF.

This chain links TRBV5-5 with TRBJ1-4, with TRBD1 as a possible D gene (6 bases). Per the germline V gene, CDR1 is SGHKS and CDR2 is YYEKEE (reference sequence). V shed 2 bases and J shed 2 bases, with 10 bases lying between them. The CDR3 has 15 amino acids. CDR3 in amino acids: CASSFSGGTNEKLFF. CDR3 nucleotide sequence: TGTGCCAGCAGCTTTTCTGGGGGCACTAATGAAAAACTGTTTTTT.

The chain has TRBV6-5 and TRBJ1-4; TRBD1 matches 7 bases. Germline V gene data show CDR1 as MNHEY and CDR2 as SVGAGI. CDR3 length: 14 amino acids. With V trimmed by 4 bases and J by 3 bases, 2 bases remained unmatched. The CDR3 DNA reads as TGTGCCAGCAGTTTGGGGACAGCTAATGAAAAACTGTTTTTT. Translation: CASSLGTANEKLFF.

The chain links TRBV28 to TRBJ2-7, with D maybe TRBD2 (7 bases). Trimming left V 2 bases short and J 1 base short, with 9 bases between. The germline V gene encodes CDR1 MDHEN and CDR2 SYDVKM. The length of the CDR3 is 14 residues. CDR3 protein: CASSLAGASYEQYF. CDR3 nucleotide sequence: TGTGCCAGCAGTTTAGCGGGGGCTTCCTACGAGCAGTACTTC. Full variable domain (remainder filled in from reference TRBV28 and TRBJ2-7): DVKVTQSSRYLVKRTGEKVFLECVQDMDHENMFWYRQDPGLGLRLIYFSYDVKMKEKGDIPEGYSVSREKKERFSLILESASTNQTSMYLCASSLAGASYEQYFGPGTRLTVT.

V usage is TRBV6-5 and J usage is TRBJ1-3; no reliable D call. The V end lost 5 bases, the J end lost 0 bases, and 5 bases lay between the germline ends. This CDR3 region has 13 residues. In germline, CDR1 is MNHEY, CDR2 SVGAGI. CDR3 coding DNA: TGTGCCAGCAGTCAGGACTCTGGAAACACCATATATTTT. Translating it yields CASSQDSGNTIYF.

The rearrangement uses TRBV7-2 and TRBJ2-1; TRBD1 agrees at 10 bases. The trim removed 8 bases at V and 2 bases at J, leaving 9 bases unmatched. CDR3 length: 16 residues. CDR1 and CDR2 from the germline V gene are SGHTA and FQGNSA. CDR3 amino acids: CASDPGQGIPYNEQFF. The CDR3 coding sequence is TGTGCCAGCGATCCGGGACAGGGGATTCCCTACAATGAGCAGTTCTTC.

This chain links TRBV5-6 with TRBJ2-7, with 7 bases identical to TRBD2. The CDR3 covers 14 residues. V lost 4 bases, J lost 2 bases, and 6 bases stayed unmatched. The germline CDR1 and CDR2 sequences are SGHDT and YYEEEE. CDR3 sequence reads: CASSTTGTTYEQYF. Written as DNA, the CDR3 is TGTGCCAGCAGCACTACCGGGACTACCTACGAGCAGTACTTC.

The chain employs TRBV4-2 and TRBJ1-2; unclear D gene. The CDR3 has 15 amino acids. V lost 1 base, J lost 4 bases, and 13 bases lay in between. Per the germline V gene, CDR1 is LGHNA and CDR2 is YNFKEQ. This CDR3 is CASSQVNPRGYGYTF. The DNA for the CDR3 is TGTGCCAGCAGCCAAGTGAACCCGCGGGGCTATGGCTACACCTTC.

The chain combines TRBV7-2 with TRBJ2-7; the D gene is possibly TRBD1 (6 bases). With 5 bases removed from V and 0 bases from J, the gap between germline ends came to 17 bases. The CDR3 contains 16 residues. Germline V gene data show CDR1 as SGHTA and CDR2 as FQGNSA. The CDR3 sequence is CASSILSDSSSYEQYF. DNA of the CDR3: TGTGCCAGCAGCATCCTCTCGGACAGTAGCTCCTACGAGCAGTACTTC.

The chain is built from TRBV6-5 and TRBJ2-2, with 7 bases that match TRBD1. The CDR3 extends over 13 amino acids. Trimming cost V 11 bases and J 5 bases; bases outside gene matches: 8. Germline loops: CDR1 MNHEY, CDR2 SVGAGI. CDR3 residues: CAGHRGWTGELFF. The CDR3 region has the DNA TGTGCCGGCCACAGGGGTTGGACCGGGGAGCTGTTTTTT.

The chain combines TRBV6-5 with TRBJ1-1; no clear D. Per germline, CDR1 MNHEY and CDR2 SVGAGI. V lost 3 bases and J 6 bases, leaving 14 bases between the germline ends. The CDR3 runs to 14 residues. CDR3 loop: CASSYNVLGAEAFF. The CDR3 DNA follows: TGTGCCAGCAGTTATAATGTCCTCGGGGCTGAAGCTTTCTTT.

V gene TRBV18 combines with J gene TRBJ1-1, with a tentative D call TRBD1 (5 bases). Trimming stripped 0 bases from V and 0 bases from J, with 8 bases between. From germline, CDR1 is KGHSH and CDR2 LQKENI. This CDR3 has 15 amino acids. Here the CDR3 reads CASSPPNRLNTEAFF. Here the CDR3 DNA reads TGTGCCAGCTCACCACCGAACAGGTTGAACACTGAAGCTTTCTTT.